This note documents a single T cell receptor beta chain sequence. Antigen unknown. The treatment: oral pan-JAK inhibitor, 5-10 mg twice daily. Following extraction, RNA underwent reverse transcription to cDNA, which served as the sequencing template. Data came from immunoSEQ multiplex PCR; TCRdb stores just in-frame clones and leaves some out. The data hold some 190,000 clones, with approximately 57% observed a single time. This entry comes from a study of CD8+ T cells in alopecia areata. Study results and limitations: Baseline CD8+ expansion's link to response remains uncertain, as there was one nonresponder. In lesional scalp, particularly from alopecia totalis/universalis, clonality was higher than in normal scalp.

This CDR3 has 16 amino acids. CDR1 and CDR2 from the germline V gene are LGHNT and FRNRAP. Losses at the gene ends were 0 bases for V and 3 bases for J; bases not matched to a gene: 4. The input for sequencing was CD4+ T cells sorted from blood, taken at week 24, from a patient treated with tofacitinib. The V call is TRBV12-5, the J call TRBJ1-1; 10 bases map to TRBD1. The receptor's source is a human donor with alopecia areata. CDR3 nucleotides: TGTGCTAGTGGTTTGGTCCTGGGACAGGGGTACACTGAAGCTTTCTTT. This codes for CASGLVLGQGYTEAFF.